This T cell receptor beta chain was sequenced for a study of response to subunit inactivated influenza vaccine. This clonotype turned up a few times. MiXCR, applied by TCRdb to the RT-PCR reads, yields one record per CDR3 protein. The top ten clones hold about 10% of a sample with more than 550,000 distinct CDR3 sequences, over 9% of them seen once. V gave up 1 base and J gave up 3 bases, with 13 bases separating them. CDR1 is LNHNV and CDR2 is YYDKDF in the germline V gene (reference sequence). This CDR3 spans 16 amino acids. A further study also used this sample, focusing on T cells expressing NK-cell markers. From that study: Synthesis of TCR beta cDNA relied on 5'RACE template switching carrying UMIs. Eight donors were sequenced, of whom seven were HCMV-seropositive, while the remaining one was HCMV-seronegative. NKG2C+ dominant clonotypes from 5 to 7 donors made up about 1.0-7.5% of CD8+ T cells. Several donors likewise had their CD3+CD56-NKG2C+ fraction led by these clonotypes. Expanded NKG2C+ T cell clones had unclear HCMV specificity.

The receptor was isolated from a man aged 50 to 59 who received an inactivated influenza vaccine. The rearrangement links TRBV15 to TRBJ2-1, with a tentative D call TRBD2 (6 bases). Sequenced here: PBMCs from blood, sampled on the day of vaccination. The CDR3 nucleotides are TGTGCCACCAGCAGAGGGTCCTCGGGAGACTACAATGAGCAGTTCTTC. Translation gives CATSRGSSGDYNEQFF. Full variable domain (remainder filled in from reference TRBV15 and TRBJ2-1): DAMVIQNPRYQVTQFGKPVTLSCSQTLNHNVMYWYQQKSSQAPKLLFHYYDKDFNNEADTPDNFQSRRPNTSFCFLDIRSPGLGDTAMYLCATSRGSSGDYNEQFFGPGTRLTVL.